Each of the 22 T cell receptor beta chains below was sequenced from the same sample in a study of T cell responses to AZD1222 COVID-19 vaccine. Method: immunoSEQ multiplex PCR; TCRdb's copy keeps in-frame clones and lacks some. Of 120,000 to 150,000 clones in the sample, around 88% were seen once. Specimen: peripheral blood, collected on day 0 of AZD1222 vaccination. Receptors were obtained from an adult in good health.

The rearrangement links TRBV11-2 to TRBJ1-4; TRBD1 is a possible D gene (5 bases). Trimming pared 1 base from V and 7 bases from J, leaving 13 bases between. The CDR3 totals 15 residues. Per germline, CDR1 SGHAT and CDR2 FQNNGV. The CDR3 coding sequence is TGTGCCAGCAGCTTAGCCGGGGGAGATCTTGAAAAACTGTTTTTT. Protein: CASSLAGGDLEKLFF.

The rearrangement links TRBV7-3 to TRBJ2-2, with 8 bases lining up with TRBD2. Trimming removed 3 bases from V and 6 bases from J; junction bases left unmatched: 3. The CDR3 consists of 14 residues. Germline CDR1 SGHTA, CDR2 FQGTGA. This CDR3 reads CASSLRGAPGELFF. The CDR3 nucleotides are TGTGCCAGCAGCTTGCGGGGGGCCCCCGGGGAGCTGTTTTTT.

This clone came up once. CDR3 coding DNA: TGTGCCAGTAGTCCGAGGGTCTTAGTCCACGAGCAGTACTTC. Its protein is CASSPRVLVHEQYF. V gene TRBV19 combines with J gene TRBJ2-7; a possible D gene is TRBD2 (5 bases). The germline V gene has CDR1 LNHDA and CDR2 SQIVND (reference sequence). This CDR3 spans 14 amino acids. The ends were cut back, 5 bases at V and 5 bases at J, with 16 bases in the middle.

The rearrangement joins TRBV27 to TRBJ1-5, with D tentatively TRBD1 (5 bases). The germline CDR1 and CDR2 sequences are MNHEY and SMNVEV (reference sequence). The length of the CDR3 is 18 residues. Trimming shortened V by 2 bases and J by 4 bases, and 21 bases separated the two germline ends. Here the CDR3 DNA reads TGTGCCAGCAGTTTAAGACCCCCGACAGCGGGGCTAAATCAGCCCCAGCATTTT. Protein sequence: CASSLRPPTAGLNQPQHF.

This clone was seen a single time. V usage is TRBV15 and J usage is TRBJ1-1; a possible D gene is TRBD1 (6 bases). Trimming left V 4 bases short and J 1 base short, with 10 bases between. This CDR3 is 14 amino acids long. Germline assignment: CDR1 LNHNV and CDR2 YYDKDF (reference sequence). CDR3 region: CATSNLQGNTEAFF. CDR3 nucleotides: TGTGCCACCAGCAACCTACAGGGGAACACTGAAGCTTTCTTT.

CDR3 sequence (DNA): TGTGCCAGCAGCGTAGCGAGCGGAGAAATGAATGAGCAGTTCTTC. It translates to CASSVASGEMNEQFF. V gene TRBV9 combines with J gene TRBJ2-1; TRBD2 is a possible D gene (5 bases). Trimming pared 0 bases from V and 7 bases from J, leaving 14 bases between. The CDR3 sequence is 15 residues long. The germline V gene has CDR1 SGDLS and CDR2 YYNGEE.

The chain carries TRBV5-1 and TRBJ2-3; 12 bases are shared with TRBD2. Germline V CDR1 and CDR2: SGHRS, YFSETQ. The V and J ends lost 3 bases and 0 bases, in that order; junction bases with no gene match: 11. The CDR3 runs 19 residues. In nucleotides, the CDR3 is TGCGCCAGCAGCTACCACGGACTAGCGGGACCGTCTAGCACAGATACGCAGTATTTT. The encoded protein is CASSYHGLAGPSSTDTQYF.

Here the CDR3 DNA reads TGTGCCAGCGCGGGGGACTGGAATTTCGGGGAGCTGTTTTTT. Translated: CASAGDWNFGELFF. V gene TRBV9 combines with J gene TRBJ2-2, with 7 bases aligning to TRBD2. CDR3 length equals 14 residues. V dropped 7 bases and J dropped 7; count of bases not matched to a gene: 10. Germline CDR1 SGDLS, CDR2 YYNGEE.

The rearrangement uses TRBV12-5 and TRBJ2-1, with D unresolved. The ends were cut back, 5 bases at V and 5 bases at J, with 13 bases in the middle. Germline CDR1 LGHNT, CDR2 FRNRAP. The CDR3 has 14 residues. CDR3 amino acids: CASGPLGPDNEQFF. DNA for the CDR3: TGTGCTAGTGGTCCCCTAGGGCCCGACAATGAGCAGTTCTTC.

The chain combines TRBV27 with TRBJ2-7, with 7 bases fitting TRBD1. The J segment lost 2 bases and the V segment lost 6 bases, leaving 4 bases of the junction unmatched. Germline CDR1 and CDR2: MNHEY and SMNVEV (reference sequence). This CDR3 comprises 13 residues. In DNA, the CDR3 is TGTGCCAGCAGACAGGGGCTCACCTACGAGCAGTACTTC. This codes for CASRQGLTYEQYF.

The chain joins TRBV19 to TRBJ2-7; possible D gene TRBD2, 6 bases. Germline-derived CDR1 and CDR2 are LNHDA and SQIVND (reference sequence). The CDR3 runs 15 residues. Trimming pared 1 base from V and 0 bases from J, leaving 10 bases between. CDR3 sequence reads: CASSIVGTGSYEQYF. The CDR3 DNA reads TGTGCCAGTAGTATAGTGGGGACTGGCTCCTACGAGCAGTACTTC.

This chain uses TRBV5-1 with TRBJ2-1; D is perhaps TRBD2 (6 bases). The CDR3 sequence is 19 residues long. Germline V CDR1 and CDR2: SGHRS, YFSETQ. Trimming left V 4 bases short and J 4 bases short, with 27 bases between. This CDR3 is CASSRDSAALGSNYNEQFF. CDR3 bases: TGCGCCAGCAGCCGGGACTCAGCGGCTTTGGGAAGTAATTACAATGAGCAGTTCTTC.

The chain joins TRBV6-5 to TRBJ1-2; maybe TRBD1 (5 bases). Looked up from germline, CDR1 is MNHEY and CDR2 is SVGAGI. The CDR3 runs to 13 residues. V was cut by 5 bases and J by 5 bases, with 12 bases left in between. This CDR3 reads CASSPQGRYGYTF. The CDR3 DNA sequence: TGTGCCAGCAGTCCCCAGGGTCGATATGGCTACACCTTC.

The chain employs TRBV29-1 and TRBJ2-4; the D gene is possibly TRBD1 (7 bases). This CDR3 contains 14 residues. Germline V lookup: CDR1 SQVTM, CDR2 ANQGSEA. The V end was cut by 6 bases, the J end by 0 bases, with 12 bases between. The CDR3 here is CSVRGQLAKNIQYF. Here the CDR3 DNA reads TGCAGCGTGCGGGGACAGCTAGCCAAAAACATTCAGTACTTC. Using reference TRBV29-1 and TRBJ2-4 for the parts outside the CDR3, the full variable domain is SAVISQKPSRDICQRGTSLTIQCQVDSQVTMMFWYRQQPGQSLTLIATANQGSEATYESGFVIDKFPISRPNLTFSTLTVSNMSPEDSSIYLCSVRGQLAKNIQYFGAGTRLSVL.

This chain joins TRBV18 and TRBJ1-6; 8 nucleotides match TRBD1. With 1 base clipped from V and 6 bases from J, the junction kept 2 bases outside the gene matches. Germline CDR1 is KGHSH and CDR2 is LQKENI. The CDR3 sequence is 15 residues long. The CDR3 loop is CASSPLTGGNSPLHF. CDR3 in DNA: TGTGCCAGCTCACCACTTACAGGGGGTAATTCACCCCTCCACTTT.

The rearrangement links TRBV27 to TRBJ2-1; tentatively, D is TRBD1 (5 bases). V gave up 7 bases and J gave up 5 bases, with 18 bases separating them. CDR3 length: 15 amino acids. CDR1 MNHEY and CDR2 SMNVEV come from the germline V gene (reference sequence). The CDR3 reads CASNEWGRSDNEQFF. The DNA for the CDR3 is TGTGCCAGCAACGAATGGGGCAGGTCCGACAATGAGCAGTTCTTC.

The J gene is TRBJ2-7, the V gene TRBV9; D is perhaps TRBD1 (5 bases). Trimming pared 3 bases from V and 7 bases from J, leaving 14 bases between. The germline V gene has CDR1 SGDLS and CDR2 YYNGEE. The CDR3 totals 13 residues. CDR3 loop: CASSETPGREQYF. In DNA form, the CDR3 reads TGTGCCAGCAGCGAGACCCCAGGGCGAGAGCAGTACTTC. Full variable domain (rest looked up from reference TRBV9 and TRBJ2-7): DSGVTQTPKHLITATGQRVTLRCSPRSGDLSVYWYQQSLDQGLQFLIQYYNGEERAKGNILERFSAQQFPDLHSELNLSSLELGDSALYFCASSETPGREQYFGPGTRLTVT.

The sample holds a few counts of this clone. The genes are TRBV4-3 and TRBJ1-4; no definite D call. V was trimmed by 0 bases and J by 0 bases, leaving 8 bases between them. The CDR3 runs to 16 residues. Germline V gene data show CDR1 as LGHNA and CDR2 as YSLEER. CDR3 sequence (DNA): TGCGCCAGCAGCCAAGAGGGTAGGACAACTAATGAAAAACTGTTTTTT. It is translated as CASSQEGRTTNEKLFF.

The chain joins TRBV10-3 to TRBJ2-7; the D is unclear. Germline V CDR1 and CDR2: ENHRY, SYGVKD. This CDR3 region has 15 residues. Trimming cost V 5 bases and J 4 bases, with 18 bases left between them. The CDR3: CAISNGRGAGYEQYF. CDR3 DNA sequence: TGTGCCATCAGTAACGGTCGAGGCGCCGGATACGAGCAGTACTTC.

This clone was seen a few times. V is TRBV6-2 or TRBV6-3 and J is TRBJ1-1, with D unresolved. The germline gives CDR1 MNHEY, CDR2 SVGEGT. The CDR3 loop spans 12 amino acids. Trimming pared 2 bases from V and 10 bases from J, leaving 11 bases between. CDR3 loop: CASSYVRSAAFF. The CDR3 nucleotides read TGTGCCAGCAGTTACGTCAGGTCGGCAGCTTTCTTT.

The CDR3 loop reads CASSLIRAPLHF. The CDR3 DNA is TGTGCCAGCAGCTTAATTAGAGCACCCCTCCACTTT. This chain links TRBV7-2 with TRBJ1-6; D is unclear. Germline CDR1 reads SGHTA; CDR2 reads FQGNSA. The CDR3 sequence is 12 residues long. With 2 bases removed from V and 11 bases from J, the gap between germline ends came to 7 bases. The full variable domain, completed using reference TRBV7-2 and TRBJ1-6, is GAGVSQSPSNKVTEKGKDVELRCDPISGHTALYWYRQSLGQGLEFLIYFQGNSAPDKSGLPSDRFSAERTGGSVSTLTIQRTQQEDSAVYLCASSLIRAPLHFGNGTRLTVT.

The J gene is TRBJ2-5, the V gene TRBV28; unclear D gene. V dropped 5 bases and J dropped 5 bases, with 18 bases sitting between them. In germline, CDR1 is MDHEN, CDR2 SYDVKM. The CDR3 contains 15 residues. The CDR3 DNA reads as TGTGCCAGCAGTCCAAGGGTCTCGGGCCGGGAGACCCAGTACTTC. Its protein product is CASSPRVSGRETQYF.